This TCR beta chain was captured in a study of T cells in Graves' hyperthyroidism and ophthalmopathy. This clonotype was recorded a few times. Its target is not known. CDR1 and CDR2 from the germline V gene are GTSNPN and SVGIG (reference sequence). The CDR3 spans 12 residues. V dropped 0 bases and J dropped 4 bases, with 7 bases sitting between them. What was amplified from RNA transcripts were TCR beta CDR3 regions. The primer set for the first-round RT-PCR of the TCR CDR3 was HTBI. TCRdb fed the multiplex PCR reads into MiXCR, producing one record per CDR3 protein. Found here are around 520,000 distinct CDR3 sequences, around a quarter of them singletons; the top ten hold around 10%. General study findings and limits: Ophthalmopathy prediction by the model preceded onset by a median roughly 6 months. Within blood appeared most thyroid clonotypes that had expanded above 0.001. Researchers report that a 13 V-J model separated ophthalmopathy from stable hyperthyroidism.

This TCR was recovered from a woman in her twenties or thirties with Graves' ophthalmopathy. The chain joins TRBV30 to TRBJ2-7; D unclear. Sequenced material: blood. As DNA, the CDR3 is TGTGCCTGGAGTGTAGGGAATTACGAGCAGTACTTC. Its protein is CAWSVGNYEQYF. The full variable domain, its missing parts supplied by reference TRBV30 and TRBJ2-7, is SQTIHQWPATLVQPVGSPLSLECTVEGTSNPNLYWYRQAAGRGLQLLFYSVGIGQISSEVPQNLSASRPQDRQFILSSKKLLLSDSGFYLCAWSVGNYEQYFGPGTRLTVT.